Given below is one T cell receptor beta chain in context. Its antigen is unknown. The PCR used 60 Vbeta and 13 Jbeta primers. Generated by immunoSEQ multiplex PCR, the TCRdb table keeps only in-frame clones and is missing some. The top ten hold roughly 3.4% of the sample, which has roughly 100,000 clones, roughly 82% seen once. This entry belongs to a study of cytomegalovirus exposure and HLA in healthy donors. Whole-study findings and limits: A list of 150 to 200 TCR beta chains associated with cytomegalovirus was given. A classifier reportedly called cytomegalovirus status with high sensitivity and specificity.

Donors consisted of healthy bone marrow donors. There were likely unrecorded immune exposures, though donors were nominally healthy when sampled. Per the germline V gene, CDR1 is MDHEN and CDR2 is SYDVKM. Trimming removed 9 bases from V and 4 bases from J; junction bases left unmatched: 4. This CDR3 region has 12 residues. The specimen was PBMCs. This TCR was sampled from a man younger than 40 in good health and CMV-seropositive. This chain connects TRBV28 to TRBJ1-2; 8 bases align to TRBD1. The CDR3 sequence: CASTGGVYGYTF. The CDR3 DNA sequence: TGTGCCAGTACAGGGGGGGTCTATGGCTACACCTTC.